This T cell receptor (beta chain) originates from a study of shared clonotypes between healthy human individuals. Notes on the study in general: Compared with memory subsets, naive subsets generally had larger estimated richness.

All donors were Caucasian adults living in Nashville, Tennessee. In regard to this clone: Its antigen is still unknown.

Per germline, CDR1 SGHTA and CDR2 FQGTGA. Trimming removed 2 bases from V and 6 bases from J, with 11 bases in between. The CDR3 consists of 14 residues. TCRdb's copy holds only in-frame clones and misses some; the assay was immunoSEQ multiplex PCR. The data show about 2.4 million clones, with more than 85% seen just once and 0.36% held by the top ten. Sequences were obtained from naive CD4+ T cells from PBMCs. Subset denoted: CD45RA+ positively selected. The rearrangement links TRBV7-3 to TRBJ2-1, with D unresolved. The clonotype was recovered from a man younger than 30 in good health. Some clones in this sample may be carry-over from other donors' samples. The CDR3 loop reads CASSLSGRANEQFF. In nucleotides, the CDR3 is TGTGCCAGCAGCTTATCAGGACGGGCCAATGAGCAGTTCTTC.